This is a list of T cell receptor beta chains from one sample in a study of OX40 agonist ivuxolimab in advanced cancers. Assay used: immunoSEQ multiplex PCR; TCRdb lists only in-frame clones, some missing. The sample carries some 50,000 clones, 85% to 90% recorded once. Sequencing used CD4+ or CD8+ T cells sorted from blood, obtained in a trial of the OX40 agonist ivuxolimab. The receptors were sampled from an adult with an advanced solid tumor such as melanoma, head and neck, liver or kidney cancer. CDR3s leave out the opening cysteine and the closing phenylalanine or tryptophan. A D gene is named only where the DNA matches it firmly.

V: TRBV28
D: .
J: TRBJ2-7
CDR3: ASSSPSVPPAAAYEQY

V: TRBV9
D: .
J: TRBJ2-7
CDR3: ASSVGGGFPNEQY

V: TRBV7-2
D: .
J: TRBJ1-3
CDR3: ASSNSGNTIY

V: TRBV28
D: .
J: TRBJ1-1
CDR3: ASSPLEQASMNTEAF

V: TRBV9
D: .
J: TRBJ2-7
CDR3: ASSVGSGTYEQY

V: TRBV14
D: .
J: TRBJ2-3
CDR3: ASSQSTLGGYNTDTQY

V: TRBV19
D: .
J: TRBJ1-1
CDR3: ASSTGVLMNTEAF

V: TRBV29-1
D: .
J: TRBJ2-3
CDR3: SALGGPLTGDTQY

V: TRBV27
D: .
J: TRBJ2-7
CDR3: ASSLAVEGEYSEQY

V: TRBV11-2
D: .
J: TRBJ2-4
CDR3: ASSGQLTKNIQY

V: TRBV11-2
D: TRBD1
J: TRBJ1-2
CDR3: ASSAGTGDYYT

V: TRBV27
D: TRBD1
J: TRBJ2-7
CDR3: ASSENLGTGGTYEQY

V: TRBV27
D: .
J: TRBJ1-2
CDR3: ASSSSDYGYT

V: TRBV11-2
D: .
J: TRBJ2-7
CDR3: ASSLGSRTYEQY